Listed here are 26 T cell receptor beta chains from one sample, sequenced in a study of blood T cells in healthy people across ages. It was with a sample-barcoded 5' primer and a J-beta primer mix that a second PCR of about 7 to 12 cycles was run. One entry per CDR3 protein, called by TCRdb with MiXCR from the 5' RACE reads. Of 1,100,000 or so distinct CDR3 sequences in the sample, 35% to 55% are singletons; the top ten hold over 15%. Sequences were obtained from blood. The receptors originated from a woman aged 55-75 years in good health.

This sequence joins TRBV6-5 and TRBJ1-1; D is perhaps TRBD1 (5 bases). V was shortened by 4 bases and J by 4 bases, with 10 bases between the two germline ends. The CDR3 has 13 residues. CDR1 is MNHEY, CDR2 SVGAGI, per germline. This CDR3 is CASSLGRATEAFF. The DNA for the CDR3 is TGTGCCAGCAGTTTGGGGCGTGCCACTGAAGCTTTCTTT.

Turning to this clonotype: This may be a read error: a much more frequent sequence differs by one nucleotide. This rearrangement joins TRBV15 to TRBJ2-7; 7 bases match TRBD1. The germline V gene encodes CDR1 LNHNV and CDR2 YYDKDF (reference sequence). The CDR3 contains 15 residues. Germline trimming cut 0 bases from V and 7 bases from J; bases unmatched to any gene: 9. DNA of the CDR3: TGTGCCACCAGCAGAGAACAGACAGGGCTGGATGAGCAGTACTTC. Translated: CATSREQTGLDEQYF.

The gene calls are TRBV19 and TRBJ1-4; 9 bases line up with TRBD1. V was clipped by 4 bases and J by 6 bases; unmatched bases: 6. In germline, CDR1 is LNHDA, CDR2 SQIVND (reference sequence). This CDR3 contains 15 residues. The CDR3 DNA reads as TGTGCCAGTAGTAATCCGGGACAGGGCCATGAAAAACTGTTTTTT. Its protein product is CASSNPGQGHEKLFF.

V and J are TRBV4-1 and TRBJ2-4; D ambiguous. This CDR3 contains 14 residues. Germline assignment: CDR1 MGHRA and CDR2 YSYEKL. The germline V and J ends were trimmed by 0 bases and 7 bases, with 10 bases remaining between them. The CDR3 sequence is CASSQDLVENIQYF. CDR3 in DNA: TGCGCCAGCAGCCAAGATCTAGTTGAGAACATTCAGTACTTC.

The gene calls are TRBV4-1 and TRBJ2-7; D perhaps matches TRBD2 (5 bases). V was shortened by 0 bases and J by 6 bases, with 21 bases between the two germline ends. The CDR3 consists of 17 residues. The germline V gene has CDR1 MGHRA and CDR2 YSYEKL. The CDR3: CASSQDAFGLASPEQYF. For the CDR3, the DNA is TGCGCCAGCAGCCAAGATGCCTTTGGCCTAGCTTCTCCCGAGCAGTACTTC.

The chain has TRBV7-9 and TRBJ1-4, with 8 bases matching TRBD1. Germline V gene sequence: CDR1 SEHNR, CDR2 FQNEAQ (reference sequence). Trimming removed 5 bases from V and 7 bases from J; junction bases left unmatched: 9. The CDR3 contains 15 residues. This CDR3 reads CASSIRQGLGEKLFF. The CDR3 DNA is TGTGCCAGCAGCATACGACAGGGGTTGGGTGAAAAACTGTTTTTT.

Notes on this clonotype: A much larger clone sits a single nucleotide away, making a read error possible. This chain joins TRBV29-1 and TRBJ2-4, with 7 bases matching TRBD1. The DNA end is a closer match to TRBJ2-7, so the J assignment may be wrong. The CDR3 has 13 amino acids. Germline V gives CDR1 SQVTM, CDR2 ANQGSEA. The CDR3, as DNA: TGCAGCGTTGAAGGGGACAGACATGACGAGCAGTACTTC. Translation: CSVEGDRHDEQYF.

This clonotype was seen a single time. The chain uses TRBV3-1 and TRBJ2-5; D is uncertain. In germline, CDR1 is LGHDT, CDR2 YNNKEL (reference sequence). Trimming shortened V by 0 bases and J by 11 bases, and 13 bases separated the two germline ends. This CDR3 has 13 amino acids. DNA of the CDR3: TGTGCCAGCAGCCAAGATCCCTTTGGTGAGCAGTACTTC. It yields the protein CASSQDPFGEQYF.

This clonotype has only one observation. The chain is built from TRBV23-1 and TRBJ2-4, with a weak D call TRBD1 (5 bases). The assigned J gene may be wrong: the sequence end matches TRBJ2-7 better. Being an ORF, TRBV23-1 has a function that is uncertain. The CDR3 is made up of 14 amino acids. The chain's CDR3 is CASSYPGIPYEQYF. In nucleotides, the CDR3 is TGCGCCAGCAGTTATCCAGGGATCCCCTACGAGCAGTACTTC.

The chain uses TRBV6-6 and TRBJ1-2, with no clear D. This CDR3 comprises 11 residues. Trimming took off 2 bases at V and 12 bases at J, with 10 bases between the two ends. Per the germline V gene, CDR1 is MNHNY and CDR2 is SVGAGI (reference sequence). The CDR3 loop reads CASSYGDRDTF. In DNA, the CDR3 is TGTGCCAGCAGTTACGGCGACCGGGACACCTTC.

The chain couples TRBV29-1 to TRBJ2-2; D gene uncertain. The CDR3 spans 11 residues. The germline V gene has CDR1 SQVTM and CDR2 ANQGSEA. V lost 7 bases to trimming and J lost 6 bases, with 9 bases between them. CDR3: CSGLGAGELFF. The CDR3 bases are TGCAGCGGTTTAGGCGCCGGGGAGCTGTTTTTT.

The rearrangement links TRBV2 to TRBJ2-5, with 7 bases identical to TRBD2. J lost 5 bases, V lost 6 bases, and 3 bases had no gene match. This CDR3 has 12 amino acids. Germline V gene lookup returns CDR1 SNHLY and CDR2 FYNNEI. For the CDR3, the DNA is TGTGCCAGCAGAAATAGCGGGGAGACCCAGTACTTC. Amino acid sequence: CASRNSGETQYF.

The chain joins TRBV12-3 or TRBV12-4 to TRBJ2-1, with 10 positions matching TRBD1. This CDR3 has 15 residues. The V segment lost 7 bases and the J segment 4 bases; nucleotides outside the gene matches: 7. The chain's CDR3 is CASNTGTGVYNEQFF. CDR3 in DNA: TGTGCCAGCAACACCGGGACAGGGGTGTACAATGAGCAGTTCTTC.

This clonotype has only a few counts. The chain joins TRBV20-1 to TRBJ1-2, with TRBD1 matching 8 bases. Germline assignment: CDR1 DFQATT and CDR2 SNEGSKA (reference sequence). V dropped 1 base and J dropped 6; count of bases not matched to a gene: 16. CDR3 length: 17 residues. The CDR3 DNA follows: TGCAGTGCTAGAGTTTATAGGGTGGCAGGGGGCGCCCATGGCTACACCTTC. This gives the protein CSARVYRVAGGAHGYTF.

This clonotype was recorded a few times. The chain carries TRBV15 and TRBJ2-7; no clear D gene. The germline gives CDR1 LNHNV, CDR2 YYDKDF (reference sequence). This CDR3 is 14 amino acids long. V was trimmed by 1 base and J by 0 bases, leaving 7 bases between them. This chain's CDR3 is CATSRAAFSYEQYF. CDR3 nucleotides: TGTGCCACCAGCAGAGCAGCTTTCTCCTACGAGCAGTACTTC.

This chain links TRBV6-5 with TRBJ2-3; 9 positions match TRBD2. The ends lost 0 bases at V and 3 bases at J; junction bases unmatched: 7. The CDR3 is 17 amino acids. The germline gives CDR1 MNHEY, CDR2 SVGAGI. CDR3 in amino acids: CASSYSMASGTTDTQYF. CDR3 nucleotide sequence: TGTGCCAGCAGTTACTCGATGGCTAGCGGGACTACAGATACGCAGTATTTT.

The V gene is TRBV20-1, the J gene TRBJ2-1, with D maybe TRBD2 (6 bases). V lost 1 base, J lost 3 bases, and 16 bases lay in between. CDR3 length equals 16 residues. Germline CDR1 DFQATT, CDR2 SNEGSKA (reference sequence). For the CDR3, the DNA is TGCAGTGCTAGAGGTTTTACTAGCCGAAACTACAATGAGCAGTTCTTC. As protein: CSARGFTSRNYNEQFF.

V gene TRBV28 combines with J gene TRBJ2-1, with D perhaps given as TRBD1 or TRBD2 (6 bases each). Germline values: CDR1 MDHEN, CDR2 SYDVKM. CDR3 length: 14 amino acids. The germline V and J ends were trimmed by 8 bases and 4 bases, with 15 bases remaining between them. Here the CDR3 DNA reads TGTGCCAGCCGCCTTGGGGGGCGATACAATGAGCAGTTCTTC. It specifies CASRLGGRYNEQFF.

This chain joins TRBV7-2 and TRBJ2-1; 8 bases map to TRBD2. Germline CDR1 is SGHTA and CDR2 is FQGNSA. The CDR3 consists of 13 residues. After removal of 5 bases from V and 5 bases from J, the junction contained 2 bases not matched to a gene. CDR3 region: CASSHSGNNEQFF. The CDR3 nucleotides are TGTGCCAGCAGCCATAGCGGGAACAATGAGCAGTTCTTC.

The V call is TRBV3-1, the J call TRBJ2-5; 11 bases are a match to TRBD2. The V gene end was trimmed by 3 bases and the J gene end by 5 bases; junction bases not matched to a gene: 11. Germline CDR1 and CDR2: LGHDT and YNNKEL (reference sequence). The CDR3 is made up of 17 amino acids. DNA for the CDR3: TGTGCCAGCAGCCAGGATCGACTAGCGGGAAGGGGGGAGACCCAGTACTTC. Translated, it gives CASSQDRLAGRGETQYF.

The V call is TRBV11-2, the J call TRBJ2-5; D might be TRBD2 (6 bases). The CDR3 has 11 amino acids. Germline CDR1 reads SGHAT; CDR2 reads FQNNGV. V lost 5 bases, J lost 9 bases, and 10 bases lay in between. This CDR3 reads CASSGSGAQYF. The CDR3, as DNA: TGTGCCAGCAGCGGATCGGGAGCCCAGTACTTC.

The gene calls are TRBV6-6 and TRBJ2-5; the D is unclear. The V gene's germline CDR1 is MNHNY and CDR2 SVGAGI (reference sequence). CDR3 length equals 11 residues. Deletions cut 2 bases from V and 11 bases from J, with 9 bases between. CDR3 loop: CASSYAEEQYF. The DNA of the CDR3 is TGTGCCAGCAGTTACGCTGAGGAGCAGTACTTC.

The V and J genes are TRBV6-6 and TRBJ1-6, with a weak D call TRBD1 (5 bases). The CDR3 spans 14 residues. Per germline, CDR1 MNHNY and CDR2 SVGAGI (reference sequence). The V and J ends lost 6 bases and 7 bases respectively, with 13 bases between them. The CDR3, as DNA: TGTGCCAGCAGCACGGAGGGGCGGAATTCACCCCTCCACTTT. Translation: CASSTEGRNSPLHF.

J is TRBJ2-7 and V is TRBV27, with D possibly being TRBD1 (6 bases). The CDR3 runs 15 residues. Trimming pared 6 bases from V and 10 bases from J, leaving 25 bases between. CDR1 MNHEY and CDR2 SMNVEV come from the germline V gene (reference sequence). Here the CDR3 reads CASSPVRGGQEIQYF. The CDR3 DNA is TGTGCCAGCAGCCCCGTCCGTGGGGGACAAGAGATCCAGTACTTC.

The rearrangement links TRBV5-1 to TRBJ1-2; perhaps TRBD1 as D (5 bases). This CDR3 has 15 residues. Trimming cost V 2 bases and J 2 bases, with 13 bases left between them. Germline V CDR1 and CDR2: SGHRS, YFSETQ. CDR3 sequence (DNA): TGCGCCAGCAGCTTCCCGGGCAGACAGAACTATGGCTACACCTTC. It specifies CASSFPGRQNYGYTF.

V usage is TRBV7-3 and J usage is TRBJ2-2, with D tentatively TRBD2 (5 bases). The CDR3 consists of 16 residues. V lost 4 bases and J lost 4, with 16 bases in between. Germline values: CDR1 SGHTA, CDR2 FQGTGA. Here the CDR3 DNA reads TGTGCCAGCAGCTCCGGTCCGATCGGGGTCACCGGGGAGCTGTTTTTT. It is translated as CASSSGPIGVTGELFF.